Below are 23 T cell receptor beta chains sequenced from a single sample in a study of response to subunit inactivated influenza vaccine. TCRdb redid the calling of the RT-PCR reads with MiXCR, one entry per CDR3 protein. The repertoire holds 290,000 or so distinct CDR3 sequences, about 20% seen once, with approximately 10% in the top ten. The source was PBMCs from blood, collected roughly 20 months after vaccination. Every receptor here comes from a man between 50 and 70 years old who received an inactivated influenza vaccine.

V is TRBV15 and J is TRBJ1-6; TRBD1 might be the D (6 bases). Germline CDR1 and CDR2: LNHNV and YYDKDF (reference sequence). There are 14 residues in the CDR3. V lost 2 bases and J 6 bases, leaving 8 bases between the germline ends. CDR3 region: CATSRTGSNSPLHF. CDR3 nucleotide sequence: TGTGCCACCAGCAGAACAGGGAGTAATTCACCCCTCCACTTT. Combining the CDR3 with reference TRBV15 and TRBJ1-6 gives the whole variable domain DAMVIQNPRYQVTQFGKPVTLSCSQTLNHNVMYWYQQKSSQAPKLLFHYYDKDFNNEADTPDNFQSRRPNTSFCFLDIRSPGLGDTAMYLCATSRTGSNSPLHFGNGTRLTVT.

CDR3 sequence: CASCTNSGANVLTF. The DNA of the CDR3 is TGTGCCTCCTGCACCAACTCTGGGGCCAACGTCCTGACTTTC. The gene calls are TRBV27 and TRBJ2-6; no definite D call. This CDR3 region has 14 residues. V was trimmed by 11 bases and J by 0 bases, leaving 11 bases between them. CDR1 MNHEY and CDR2 SMNVEV come from the germline V gene (reference sequence).

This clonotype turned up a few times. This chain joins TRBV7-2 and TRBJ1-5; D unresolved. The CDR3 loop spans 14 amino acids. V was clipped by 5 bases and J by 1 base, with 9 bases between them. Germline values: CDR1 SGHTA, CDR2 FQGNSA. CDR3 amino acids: CASSRQRSNQPQHF. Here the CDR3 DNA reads TGTGCCAGCAGCCGGCAGAGAAGCAATCAGCCCCAGCATTTT.

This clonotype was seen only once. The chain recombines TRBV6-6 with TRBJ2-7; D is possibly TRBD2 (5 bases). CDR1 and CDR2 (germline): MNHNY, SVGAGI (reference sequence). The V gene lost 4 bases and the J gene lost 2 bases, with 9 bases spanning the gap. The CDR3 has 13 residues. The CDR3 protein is CASSSVRAYEQYF. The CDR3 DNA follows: TGTGCCAGCAGTTCGGTGCGGGCCTACGAGCAGTACTTC.

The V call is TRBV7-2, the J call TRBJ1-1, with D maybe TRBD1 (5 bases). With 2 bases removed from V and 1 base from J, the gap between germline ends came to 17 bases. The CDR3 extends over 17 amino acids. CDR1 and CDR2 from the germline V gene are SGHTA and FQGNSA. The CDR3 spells CASSLPVRGPRNTEAFF. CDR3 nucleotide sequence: TGTGCCAGCAGCTTACCAGTAAGGGGACCGAGGAACACTGAAGCTTTCTTT.

The chain's CDR3 is CSASTGSATDTQYF. CDR3 sequence (DNA): TGCAGTGCTTCGACAGGGTCGGCGACAGATACGCAGTATTTT. V gene TRBV20-1 combines with J gene TRBJ2-3, with TRBD1 matching over 7 bases. Germline V gene sequence: CDR1 DFQATT, CDR2 SNEGSKA (reference sequence). The CDR3 loop spans 14 amino acids. V was clipped by 5 bases and J by 3 bases; unmatched bases: 8.

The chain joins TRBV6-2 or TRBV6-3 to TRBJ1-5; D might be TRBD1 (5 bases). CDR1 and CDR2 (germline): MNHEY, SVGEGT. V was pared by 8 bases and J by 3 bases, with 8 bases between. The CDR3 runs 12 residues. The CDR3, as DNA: TGTGCCAGCCGGGACCTCAATCAGCCCCAGCATTTT. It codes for CASRDLNQPQHF.

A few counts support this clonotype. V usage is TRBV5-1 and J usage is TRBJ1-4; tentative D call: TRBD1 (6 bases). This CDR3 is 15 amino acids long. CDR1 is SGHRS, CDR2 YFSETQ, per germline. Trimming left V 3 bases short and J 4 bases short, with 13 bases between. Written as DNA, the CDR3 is TGCGCCAGCAGCTCGTCCGGGACAAGTAATGAAAAACTGTTTTTT. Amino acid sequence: CASSSSGTSNEKLFF.

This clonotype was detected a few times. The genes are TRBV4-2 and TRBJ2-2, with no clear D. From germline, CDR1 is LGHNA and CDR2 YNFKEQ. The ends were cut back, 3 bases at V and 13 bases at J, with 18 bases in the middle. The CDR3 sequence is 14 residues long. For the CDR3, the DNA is TGTGCCAGCAGCCAGTTGTTCCCCTCCCGTCGGCTGTTTTTT. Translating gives CASSQLFPSRRLFF.

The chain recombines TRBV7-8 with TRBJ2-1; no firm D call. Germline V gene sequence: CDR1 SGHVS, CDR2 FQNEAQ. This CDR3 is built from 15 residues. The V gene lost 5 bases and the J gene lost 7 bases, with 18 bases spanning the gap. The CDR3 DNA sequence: TGTGCCAGCAGCCTCCAGATGGCTGTGGGGAATGAGCAGTTCTTC. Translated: CASSLQMAVGNEQFF.

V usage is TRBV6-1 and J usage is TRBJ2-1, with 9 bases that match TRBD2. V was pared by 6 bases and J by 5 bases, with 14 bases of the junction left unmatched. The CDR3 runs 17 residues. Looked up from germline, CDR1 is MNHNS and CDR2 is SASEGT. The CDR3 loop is CASSPPPYSGGNNEQFF. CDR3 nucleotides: TGTGCCAGCAGCCCTCCCCCTTATAGCGGGGGTAACAATGAGCAGTTCTTC.

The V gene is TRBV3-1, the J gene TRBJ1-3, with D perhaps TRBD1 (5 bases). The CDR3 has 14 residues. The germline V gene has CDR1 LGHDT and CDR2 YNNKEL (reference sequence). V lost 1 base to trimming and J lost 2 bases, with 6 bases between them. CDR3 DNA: TGTGCCAGCAGCCAAGCGGGGGCTGGAAACACCATATATTTT. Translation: CASSQAGAGNTIYF.

The DNA for the CDR3 is TGCAGTGCTAGAGATAGAGGGTCCTATGGCTACACCTTC. Translating gives CSARDRGSYGYTF. The J gene is TRBJ1-2, the V gene TRBV20-1; D is ambiguous. Germline V gene lookup returns CDR1 DFQATT and CDR2 SNEGSKA (reference sequence). The CDR3 contains 13 residues. The germline V and J ends were trimmed by 0 bases and 4 bases, with 9 bases remaining between them.

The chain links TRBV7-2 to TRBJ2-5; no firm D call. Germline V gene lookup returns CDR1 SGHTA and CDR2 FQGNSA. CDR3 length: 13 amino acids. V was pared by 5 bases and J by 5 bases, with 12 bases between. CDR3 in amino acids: CASSLTQHETQYF. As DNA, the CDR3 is TGTGCCAGCAGCCTGACGCAGCACGAGACCCAGTACTTC.

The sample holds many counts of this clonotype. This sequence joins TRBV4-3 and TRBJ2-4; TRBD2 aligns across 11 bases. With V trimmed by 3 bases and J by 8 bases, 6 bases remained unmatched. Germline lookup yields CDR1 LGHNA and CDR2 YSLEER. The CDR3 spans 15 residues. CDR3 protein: CASSHLAGGDHIQYF. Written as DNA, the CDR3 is TGCGCCAGCAGCCATTTAGCGGGAGGGGATCACATTCAGTACTTC.

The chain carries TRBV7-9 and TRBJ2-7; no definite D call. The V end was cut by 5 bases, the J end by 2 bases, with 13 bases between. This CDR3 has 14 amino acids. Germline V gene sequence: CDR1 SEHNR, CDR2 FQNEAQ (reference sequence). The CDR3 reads CASSPRLAPYEQYF. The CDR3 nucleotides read TGTGCCAGCAGCCCCAGATTAGCCCCCTACGAGCAGTACTTC.

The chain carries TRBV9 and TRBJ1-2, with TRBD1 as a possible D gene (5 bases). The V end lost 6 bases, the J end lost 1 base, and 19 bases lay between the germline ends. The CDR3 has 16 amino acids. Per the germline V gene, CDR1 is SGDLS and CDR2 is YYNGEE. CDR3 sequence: CASNGRGRGRNYGYTF. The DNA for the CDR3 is TGTGCCAGCAACGGGAGGGGACGCGGCCGTAACTATGGCTACACCTTC.

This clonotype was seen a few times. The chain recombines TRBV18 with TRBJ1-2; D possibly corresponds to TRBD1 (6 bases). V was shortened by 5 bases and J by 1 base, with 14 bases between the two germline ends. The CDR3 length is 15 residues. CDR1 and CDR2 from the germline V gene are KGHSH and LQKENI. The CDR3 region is CASSTGQPRNYGYTF. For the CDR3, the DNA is TGTGCCAGCTCAACGGGACAACCTCGTAACTATGGCTACACCTTC.

The CDR3 region is CASSQDGGQRGTQYF. CDR3 sequence (DNA): TGTGCCAGCAGCCAAGATGGGGGGCAGAGGGGGACCCAGTACTTC. V gene TRBV3-1 combines with J gene TRBJ2-5; D tentatively fits TRBD1 or TRBD2 (6 bases each). The V gene lost 0 bases and the J gene lost 7 bases, with 15 bases spanning the gap. The CDR3 runs to 15 residues. The germline gives CDR1 LGHDT, CDR2 YNNKEL (reference sequence).

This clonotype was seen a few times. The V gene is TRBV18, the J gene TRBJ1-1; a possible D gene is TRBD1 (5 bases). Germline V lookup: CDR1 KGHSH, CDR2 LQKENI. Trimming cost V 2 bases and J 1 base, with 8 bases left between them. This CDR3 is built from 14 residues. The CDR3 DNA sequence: TGTGCCAGCTCACCAGCGACAGAGAACACTGAAGCTTTCTTT. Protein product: CASSPATENTEAFF.

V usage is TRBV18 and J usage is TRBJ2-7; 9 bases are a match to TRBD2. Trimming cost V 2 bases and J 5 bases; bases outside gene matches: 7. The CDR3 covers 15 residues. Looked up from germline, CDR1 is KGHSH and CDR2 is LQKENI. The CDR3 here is CASSPGVSGSHEQYF. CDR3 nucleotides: TGTGCCAGCTCACCAGGGGTTAGCGGGAGCCACGAGCAGTACTTC.

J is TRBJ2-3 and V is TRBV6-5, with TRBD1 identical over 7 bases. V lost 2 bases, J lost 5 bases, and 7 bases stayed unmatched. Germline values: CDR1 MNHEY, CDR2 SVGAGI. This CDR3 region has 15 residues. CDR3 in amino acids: CASSYVAGGRDTQYF. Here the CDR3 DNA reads TGTGCCAGCAGTTACGTGGCAGGGGGAAGAGATACGCAGTATTTT.

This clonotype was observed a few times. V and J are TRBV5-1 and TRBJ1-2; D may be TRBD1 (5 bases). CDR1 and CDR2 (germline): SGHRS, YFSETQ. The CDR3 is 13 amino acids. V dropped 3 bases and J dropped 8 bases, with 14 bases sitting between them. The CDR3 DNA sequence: TGCGCCAGCAGCTGGGACCTTCTGAGAGGCTACACCTTC. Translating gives CASSWDLLRGYTF.